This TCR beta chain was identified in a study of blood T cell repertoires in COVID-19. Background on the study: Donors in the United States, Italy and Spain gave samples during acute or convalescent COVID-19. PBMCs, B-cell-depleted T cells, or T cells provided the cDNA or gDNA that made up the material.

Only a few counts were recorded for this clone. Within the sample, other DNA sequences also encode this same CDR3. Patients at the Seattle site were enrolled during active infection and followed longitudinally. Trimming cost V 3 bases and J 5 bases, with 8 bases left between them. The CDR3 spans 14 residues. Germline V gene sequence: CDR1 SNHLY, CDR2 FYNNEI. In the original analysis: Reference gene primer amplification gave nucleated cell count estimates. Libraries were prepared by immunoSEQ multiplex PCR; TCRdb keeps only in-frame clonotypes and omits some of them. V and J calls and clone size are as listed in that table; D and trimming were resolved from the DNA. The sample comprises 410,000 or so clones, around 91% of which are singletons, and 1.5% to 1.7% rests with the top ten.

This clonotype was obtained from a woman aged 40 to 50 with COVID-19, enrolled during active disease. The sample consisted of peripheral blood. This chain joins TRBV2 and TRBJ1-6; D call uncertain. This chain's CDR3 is CASSEGRNNSPLHF. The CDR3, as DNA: TGTGCCAGCAGTGAGGGCCGGAATAATTCACCCCTCCACTTT.